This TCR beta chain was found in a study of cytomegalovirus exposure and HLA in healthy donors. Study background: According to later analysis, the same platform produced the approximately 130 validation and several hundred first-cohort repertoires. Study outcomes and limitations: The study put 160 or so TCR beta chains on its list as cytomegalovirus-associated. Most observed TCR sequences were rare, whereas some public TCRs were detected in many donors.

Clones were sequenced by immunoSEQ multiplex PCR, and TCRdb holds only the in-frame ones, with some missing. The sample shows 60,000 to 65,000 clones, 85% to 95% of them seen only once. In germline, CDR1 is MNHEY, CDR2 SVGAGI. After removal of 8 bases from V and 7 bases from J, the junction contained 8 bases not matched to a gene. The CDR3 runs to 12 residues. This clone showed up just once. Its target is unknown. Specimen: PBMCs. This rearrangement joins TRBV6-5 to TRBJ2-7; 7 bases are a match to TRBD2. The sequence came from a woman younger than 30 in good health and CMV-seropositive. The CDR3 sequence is CASQREGTEQYF. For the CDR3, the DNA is TGTGCCAGCCAGCGGGAAGGAACGGAGCAGTACTTC.